The source of this T cell receptor beta chain is a study of cytomegalovirus exposure and HLA in healthy donors. Turning to the study itself: Early released data comprised 80 million to 100 million unique TCRs from HLA-typed donors.

This CDR3 has 14 residues. Germline CDR1 KGHSH, CDR2 LQKENI. Use of 60 Vbeta and 13 Jbeta primers characterized the PCR. Profiled with immunoSEQ multiplex PCR; TCRdb holds only in-frame clones, not every one. Among about 150,000 clones listed, roughly four fifths were seen once. General study points: An analysis that was carried out later associated 15,000 to 20,000 TCR beta sequences with HLA alleles at 0.05 false discovery rate. The study flagged around 160 TCR beta chains as cytomegalovirus-associated. Rarity held for most TCR sequences, but there were some public TCRs that occurred in many donors.

Comments on this clone: The antigen is undetermined.

The genes are TRBV18 and TRBJ2-5; a weak D match, TRBD2 (5 bases). Gene TRBJ2-7 matches the end of the DNA better, so the J call may be wrong. Source material: PBMCs. The receptor was isolated from a young man in good health and CMV-seronegative. The CDR3 nucleotides are TGTGCCAGCTCACCACTAGGAGGAGTCTACGAGCAGTACTTC. Its protein product is CASSPLGGVYEQYF.